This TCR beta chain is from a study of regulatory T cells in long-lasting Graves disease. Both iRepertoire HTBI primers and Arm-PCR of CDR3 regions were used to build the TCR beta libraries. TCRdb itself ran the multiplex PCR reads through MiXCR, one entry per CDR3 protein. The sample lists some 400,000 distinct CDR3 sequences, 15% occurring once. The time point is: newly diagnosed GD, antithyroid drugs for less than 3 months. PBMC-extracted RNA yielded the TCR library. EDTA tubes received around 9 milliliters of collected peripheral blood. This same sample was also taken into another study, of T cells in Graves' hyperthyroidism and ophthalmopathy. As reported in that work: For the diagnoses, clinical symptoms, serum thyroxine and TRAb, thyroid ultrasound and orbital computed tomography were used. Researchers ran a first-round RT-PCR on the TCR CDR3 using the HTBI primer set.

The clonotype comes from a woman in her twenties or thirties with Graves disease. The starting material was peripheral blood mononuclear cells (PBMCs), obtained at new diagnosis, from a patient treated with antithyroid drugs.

The CDR3 reads CASSSKYGQGDEKLFF. The CDR3 DNA sequence: TGTGCCAGCAGCTCAAAATATGGACAGGGGGATGAAAAACTGTTTTTT. The chain carries TRBV7-6 and TRBJ1-4, with TRBD1 matching 10 bases. Germline CDR1 reads SGHVS; CDR2 reads FNYEAQ. Trimming at V came to 4 bases and at J to 6 bases, leaving 8 bases not matched to a gene. This CDR3 is built from 16 residues.